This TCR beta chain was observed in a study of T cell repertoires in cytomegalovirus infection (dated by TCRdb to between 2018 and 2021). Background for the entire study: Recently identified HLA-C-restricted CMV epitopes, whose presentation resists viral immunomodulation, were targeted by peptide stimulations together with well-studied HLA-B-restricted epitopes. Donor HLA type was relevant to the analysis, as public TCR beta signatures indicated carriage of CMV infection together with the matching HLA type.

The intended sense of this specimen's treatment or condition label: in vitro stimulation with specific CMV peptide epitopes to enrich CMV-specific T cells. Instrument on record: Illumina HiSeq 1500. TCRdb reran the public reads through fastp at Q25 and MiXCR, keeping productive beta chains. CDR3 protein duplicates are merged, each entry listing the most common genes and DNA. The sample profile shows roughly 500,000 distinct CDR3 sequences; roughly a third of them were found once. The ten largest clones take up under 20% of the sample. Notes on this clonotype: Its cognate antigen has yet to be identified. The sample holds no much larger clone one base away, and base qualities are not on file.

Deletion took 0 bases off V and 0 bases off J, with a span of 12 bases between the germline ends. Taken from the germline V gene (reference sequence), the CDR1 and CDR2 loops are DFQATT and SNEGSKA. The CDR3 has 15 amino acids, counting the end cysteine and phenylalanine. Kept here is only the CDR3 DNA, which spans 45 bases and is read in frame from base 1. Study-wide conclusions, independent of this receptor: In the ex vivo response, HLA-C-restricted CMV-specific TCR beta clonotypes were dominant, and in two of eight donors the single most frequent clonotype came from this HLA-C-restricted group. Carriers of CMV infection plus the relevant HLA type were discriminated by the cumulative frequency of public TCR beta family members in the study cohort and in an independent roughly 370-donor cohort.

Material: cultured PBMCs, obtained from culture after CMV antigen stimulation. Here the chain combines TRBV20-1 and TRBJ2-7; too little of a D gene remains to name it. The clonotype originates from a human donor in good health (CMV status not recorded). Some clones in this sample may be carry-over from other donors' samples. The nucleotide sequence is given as TGCAGTGCTAGAGATGTCATAGGTAACTCCTACGAGCAGTACTTC. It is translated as CSARDVIGNSYEQYF.